The entry that follows covers one T cell receptor beta chain sequence. What it binds is not known. Caucasian adults living in Nashville, Tennessee, provided all samples. This sample was included in a study of shared clonotypes between healthy human individuals. Looking at the study overall: Each donor's CD4 naive and CD4 memory cells filled three plates apiece, CD8 naive two, and CD8 memory one. Study-level results: The authors expected sequencing depth to affect clonotype sharing among donors.

Samples underwent the assay at deep level. The assay was immunoSEQ multiplex PCR, and TCRdb's table has in-frame clones only and misses some. The sample records 1,400,000 or so clones, just under 99% being singletons. CDR1 SGHNT and CDR2 YYREEE come from the germline V gene (reference sequence). CDR3 length: 18 amino acids. V trimming: 4 bases; J trimming: 2 bases; junction bases outside the gene matches: 16. Sequencing input: naive CD4+ T cells sorted from blood. Subset meaning: CD45RA+ positively selected. This chain connects TRBV5-4 to TRBJ2-3, with 7 bases lining up with TRBD1. The TCR comes from a man in his thirties or forties in good health. The CDR3 reads CASSPQPIRTGPTDTQYF. The CDR3 nucleotides read TGTGCCAGCAGCCCCCAACCGATCCGGACAGGACCCACAGATACGCAGTATTTT. The full variable domain, its missing parts supplied by reference TRBV5-4 and TRBJ2-3, is ETGVTQSPTHLIKTRGQQVTLRCSSQSGHNTVSWYQQALGQGPQFIFQYYREEENGRGNFPPRFSGLQFPNYSSELNVNALELDDSALYLCASSPQPIRTGPTDTQYFGPGTRLTVL.